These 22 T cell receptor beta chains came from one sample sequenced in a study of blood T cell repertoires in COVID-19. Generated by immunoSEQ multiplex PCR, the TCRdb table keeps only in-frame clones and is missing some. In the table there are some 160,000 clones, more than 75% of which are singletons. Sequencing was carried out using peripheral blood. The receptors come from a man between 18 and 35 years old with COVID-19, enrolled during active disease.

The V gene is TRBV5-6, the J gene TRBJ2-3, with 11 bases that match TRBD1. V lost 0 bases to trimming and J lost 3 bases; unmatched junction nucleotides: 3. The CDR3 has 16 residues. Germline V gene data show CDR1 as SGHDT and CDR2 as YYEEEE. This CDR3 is CASSLAGTGGTDTQYF. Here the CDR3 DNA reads TGTGCCAGCAGCTTGGCTGGGACAGGGGGTACAGATACGCAGTATTTT. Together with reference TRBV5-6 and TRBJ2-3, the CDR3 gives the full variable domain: DAGVTQSPTHLIKTRGQQVTLRCSPKSGHDTVSWYQQALGQGPQFIFQYYEEEERQRGNFPDRFSGHQFPNYSSELNVNALLLGDSALYLCASSLAGTGGTDTQYFGPGTRLTVL.

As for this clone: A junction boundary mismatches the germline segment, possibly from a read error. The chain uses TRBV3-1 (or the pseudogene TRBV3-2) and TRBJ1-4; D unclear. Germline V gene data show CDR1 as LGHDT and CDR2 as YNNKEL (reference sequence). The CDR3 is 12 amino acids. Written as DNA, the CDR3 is TGTGCCAGCAGCCATGGCGGGGAAAAACTGCTTTTT. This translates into CASSHGGEKLLF.

CDR3 nucleotide sequence: TGCGCCAGCAGCTGGACAGGGACCACCTACGAGCAGTACTTC. This encodes CASSWTGTTYEQYF. The V call is TRBV5-1, the J call TRBJ2-7, with TRBD1 matching 8 bases. J was trimmed by 2 bases and V by 3 bases; bases with no gene match: 4. The CDR3 is 14 residues long. In germline, CDR1 is SGHRS, CDR2 YFSETQ.

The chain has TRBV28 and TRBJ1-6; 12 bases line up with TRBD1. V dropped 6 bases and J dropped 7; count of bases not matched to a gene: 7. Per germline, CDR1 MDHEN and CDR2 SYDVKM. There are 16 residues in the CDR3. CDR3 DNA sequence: TGTGCCAGCAGAAAGGGGACAGGGGGCCAAAATTCACCCCTCCACTTT. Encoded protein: CASRKGTGGQNSPLHF.

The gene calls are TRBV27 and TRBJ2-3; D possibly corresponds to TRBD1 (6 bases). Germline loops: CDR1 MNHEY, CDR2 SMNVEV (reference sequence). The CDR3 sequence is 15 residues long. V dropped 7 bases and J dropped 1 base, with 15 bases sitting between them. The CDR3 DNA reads TGTGCCAGCAAACCCGGGACAAGCCGCACAGATACGCAGTATTTT. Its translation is CASKPGTSRTDTQYF.

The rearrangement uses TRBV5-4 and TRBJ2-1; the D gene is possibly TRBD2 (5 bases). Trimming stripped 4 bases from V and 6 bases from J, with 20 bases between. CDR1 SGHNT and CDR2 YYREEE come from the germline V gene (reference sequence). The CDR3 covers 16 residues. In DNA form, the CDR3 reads TGTGCCAGCAGCACCCAGGTCCCTCTAAGCGGCAATGAGCAGTTCTTC. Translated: CASSTQVPLSGNEQFF.

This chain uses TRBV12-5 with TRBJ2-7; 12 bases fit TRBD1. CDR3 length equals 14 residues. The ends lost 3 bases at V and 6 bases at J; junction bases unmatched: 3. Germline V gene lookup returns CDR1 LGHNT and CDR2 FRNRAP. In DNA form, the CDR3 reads TGTGCTAGTGGTTTCCGGGACAGGGGGCTCGAGCAGTACTTC. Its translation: CASGFRDRGLEQYF. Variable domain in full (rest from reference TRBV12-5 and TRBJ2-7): DARVTQTPRHKVTEMGQEVTMRCQPILGHNTVFWYRQTMMQGLELLAYFRNRAPLDDSGMPKDRFSAEMPDATLATLKIQPSEPRDSAVYFCASGFRDRGLEQYFGPGTRLTVT.

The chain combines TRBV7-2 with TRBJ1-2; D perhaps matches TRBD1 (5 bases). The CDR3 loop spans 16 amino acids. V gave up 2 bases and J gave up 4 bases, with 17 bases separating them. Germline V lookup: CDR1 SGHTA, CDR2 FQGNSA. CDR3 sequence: CASSLNLAGPIYGYTF. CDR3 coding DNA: TGTGCCAGCAGCTTAAATTTGGCAGGGCCGATCTATGGCTACACCTTC.

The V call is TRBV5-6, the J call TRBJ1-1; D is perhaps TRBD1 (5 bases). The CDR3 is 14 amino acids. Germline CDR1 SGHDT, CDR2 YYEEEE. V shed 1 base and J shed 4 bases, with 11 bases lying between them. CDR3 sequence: CASSLLGAGTEAFF. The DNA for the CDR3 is TGTGCCAGCAGCTTGCTAGGGGCCGGCACTGAAGCTTTCTTT.

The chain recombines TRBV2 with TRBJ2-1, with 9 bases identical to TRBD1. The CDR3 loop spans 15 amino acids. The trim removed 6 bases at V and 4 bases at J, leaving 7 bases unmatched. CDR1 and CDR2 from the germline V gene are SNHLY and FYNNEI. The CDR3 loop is CASRKGQGMYNEQFF. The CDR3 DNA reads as TGTGCCAGCAGGAAAGGACAGGGGATGTACAATGAGCAGTTCTTC.

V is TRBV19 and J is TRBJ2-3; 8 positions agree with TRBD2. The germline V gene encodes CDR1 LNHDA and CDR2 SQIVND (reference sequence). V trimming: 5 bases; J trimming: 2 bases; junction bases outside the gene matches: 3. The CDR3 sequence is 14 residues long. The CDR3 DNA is TGTGCCAGTAGTTTAGCGGGAATCACAGATACGCAGTATTTT. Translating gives CASSLAGITDTQYF.

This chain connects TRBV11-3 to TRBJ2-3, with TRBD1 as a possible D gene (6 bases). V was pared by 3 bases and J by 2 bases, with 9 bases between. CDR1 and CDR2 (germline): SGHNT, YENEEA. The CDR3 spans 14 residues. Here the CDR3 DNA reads TGTGCCAGCAGCTTCAGGGGCTACACAGATACGCAGTATTTT. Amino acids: CASSFRGYTDTQYF.

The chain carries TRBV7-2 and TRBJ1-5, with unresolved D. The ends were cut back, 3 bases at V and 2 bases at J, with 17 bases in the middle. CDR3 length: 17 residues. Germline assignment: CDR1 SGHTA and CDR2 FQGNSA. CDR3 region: CASSFEGTRWGNQPQHF. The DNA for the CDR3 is TGTGCCAGCAGCTTCGAGGGCACAAGATGGGGCAATCAGCCCCAGCATTTT.

As DNA, the CDR3 is TGTGCCACCGGAGGGCTGGGGAAGGGGCTCTGGGAGACCCAGTACTTC. As protein: CATGGLGKGLWETQYF. The J gene is TRBJ2-5, the V gene TRBV24-1; maybe TRBD2 (6 bases). CDR3 length: 16 amino acids. V gave up 9 bases and J gave up 5 bases, with 24 bases separating them. Germline CDR1 and CDR2: KGHDR and SFDVKD.

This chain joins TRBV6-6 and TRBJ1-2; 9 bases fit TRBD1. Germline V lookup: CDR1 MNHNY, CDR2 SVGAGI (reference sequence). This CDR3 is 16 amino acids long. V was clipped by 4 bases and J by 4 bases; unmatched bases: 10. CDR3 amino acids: CASSSRDREGPYGYTF. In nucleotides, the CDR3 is TGTGCCAGCAGTTCCCGGGACAGGGAAGGCCCCTATGGCTACACCTTC.

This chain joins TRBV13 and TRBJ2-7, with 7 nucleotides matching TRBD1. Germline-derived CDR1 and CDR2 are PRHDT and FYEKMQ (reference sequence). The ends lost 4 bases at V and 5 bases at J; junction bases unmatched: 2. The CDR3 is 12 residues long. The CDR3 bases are TGTGCCAGCAGCTCAACAGGGGACGAGCAGTACTTC. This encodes CASSSTGDEQYF.

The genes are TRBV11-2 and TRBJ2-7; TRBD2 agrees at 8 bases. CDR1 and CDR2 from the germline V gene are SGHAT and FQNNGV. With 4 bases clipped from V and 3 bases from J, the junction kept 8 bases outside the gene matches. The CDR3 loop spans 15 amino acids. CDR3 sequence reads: CASSSTGTSFYEQYF. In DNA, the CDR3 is TGTGCCAGCAGCTCAACCGGGACTAGTTTCTACGAGCAGTACTTC.

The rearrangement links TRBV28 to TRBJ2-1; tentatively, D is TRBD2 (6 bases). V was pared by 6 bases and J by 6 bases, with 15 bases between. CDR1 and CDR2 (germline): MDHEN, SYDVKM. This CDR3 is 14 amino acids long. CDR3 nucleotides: TGTGCCAGCAGGCTCGGGAGTAGCTTCAATGAGCAGTTCTTC. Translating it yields CASRLGSSFNEQFF.

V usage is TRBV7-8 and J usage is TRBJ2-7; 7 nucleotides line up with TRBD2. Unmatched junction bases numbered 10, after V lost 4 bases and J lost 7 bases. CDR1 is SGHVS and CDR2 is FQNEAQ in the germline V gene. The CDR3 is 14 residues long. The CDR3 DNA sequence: TGTGCCAGCAGCTATCCAGGGCGGGAGCGTGAGCAGTACTTC. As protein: CASSYPGREREQYF.

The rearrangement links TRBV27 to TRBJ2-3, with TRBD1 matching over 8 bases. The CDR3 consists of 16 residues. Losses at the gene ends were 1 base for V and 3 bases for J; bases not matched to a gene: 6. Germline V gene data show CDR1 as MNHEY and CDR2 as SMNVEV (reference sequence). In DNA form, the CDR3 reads TGTGCCAGCAGTTTATTTCCAGGGGGCGGAACAGATACGCAGTATTTT. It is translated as CASSLFPGGGTDTQYF.

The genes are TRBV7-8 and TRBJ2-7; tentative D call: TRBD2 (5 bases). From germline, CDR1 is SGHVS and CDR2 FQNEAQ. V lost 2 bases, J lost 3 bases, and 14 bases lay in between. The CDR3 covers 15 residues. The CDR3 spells CASSLPAGGYYEQYF. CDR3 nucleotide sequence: TGTGCCAGCAGCTTACCCGCCGGCGGGTACTACGAGCAGTACTTC.

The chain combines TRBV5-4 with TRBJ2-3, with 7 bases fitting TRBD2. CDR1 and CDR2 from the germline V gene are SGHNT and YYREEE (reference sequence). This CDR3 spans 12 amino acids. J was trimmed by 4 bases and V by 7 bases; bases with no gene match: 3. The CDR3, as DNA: TGTGCCAGCGCGGGGGTGTCAGATACGCAGTATTTT. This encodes CASAGVSDTQYF.